The rows below give T cell receptor beta chains drawn from one sample of a study of cytomegalovirus exposure and HLA in healthy donors. Repertoires were generated with immunoSEQ multiplex PCR, while TCRdb's copy carries only in-frame clones and drops some. This table holds fewer than 250,000 clones, approximately 80% found once. Source material: PBMCs. Receptors originate from a man younger than 40 in good health and CMV-seronegative. CDR3s include the opening cysteine and the closing phenylalanine or tryptophan. Each record gives: D gene, J gene, V gene, CDR3 protein. A D gene is named only where the DNA matches it firmly.

>TRBD2|TRBJ2-5|TRBV9
CASSVTSGIQETQYF
>-|TRBJ2-1|TRBV27
CASSLTLTDEQFF
>TRBD1|TRBJ2-7|TRBV18
CASSPPGTGGYEQYF
>-|TRBJ1-1|TRBV19
CASSVQRDTEAFF
>TRBD1|TRBJ2-7|TRBV28
CASSFTGVPATYEQYF
>TRBD2|TRBJ2-3|TRBV5-1
CASSLRTSGGAGTDTQYF
>-|TRBJ2-7|TRBV7-9
CASSPQHSYEQYF
>TRBD1|TRBJ2-7|TRBV27
CASRGQSYEQYF
>-|TRBJ2-3|TRBV5-1
CASEPGFTDTQYF
>-|TRBJ1-1|TRBV29-1
CSARMGAFYTEAFF
>TRBD1|TRBJ1-1|TRBV28
CASSIGQGQAFF
>-|TRBJ1-2|TRBV28
CASSLPGANYGYTF
>-|TRBJ2-2|TRBV7-8
CASSLAGLGGGELFF
>-|TRBJ1-1|TRBV19
CASSRRDLNTEAFF
>TRBD1|TRBJ1-4|TRBV5-6
CASSWGQGRNVELFF
>-|TRBJ2-7|TRBV4-2
CASSQVDGLEQYF